This TCR beta chain was retrieved from a study of shared clonotypes between healthy human individuals. Overall study: CD4 naive and memory got three plates each, CD8 naive two, CD8 memory one.

The method was immunoSEQ multiplex PCR; TCRdb's version includes in-frame clones alone and lacks a portion of them. The data contain roughly 1,500,000 clones, 98% of them singletons. About this clone itself: In the same sample, other DNA sequences code for this CDR3.

Between the trimmed V and J ends, which lost 6 bases and 1 base, there was a span of 3 bases. The CDR3 consists of 11 residues. CDR1 and CDR2 from the germline V gene are ENHRY and SYGVKD. This clonotype was obtained from a man in his thirties or forties in good health. Specimen: naive CD4+ T cells sorted from blood. The subset is: CD45RA+ positively selected. The chain is built from TRBV10-3 and TRBJ1-1; D is unresolved. The CDR3 DNA is TGTGCCATCAGGGAGAACACTGAAGCTTTCTTT. Its translation: CAIRENTEAFF.